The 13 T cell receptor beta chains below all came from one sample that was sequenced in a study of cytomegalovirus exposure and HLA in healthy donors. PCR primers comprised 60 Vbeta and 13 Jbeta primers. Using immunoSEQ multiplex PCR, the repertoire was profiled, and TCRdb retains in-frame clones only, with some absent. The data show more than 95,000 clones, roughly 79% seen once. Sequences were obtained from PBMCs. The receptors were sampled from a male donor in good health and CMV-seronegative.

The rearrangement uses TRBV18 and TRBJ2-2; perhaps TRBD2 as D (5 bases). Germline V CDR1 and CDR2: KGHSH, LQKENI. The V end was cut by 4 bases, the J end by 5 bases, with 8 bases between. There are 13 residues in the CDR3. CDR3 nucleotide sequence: TGTGCCAGCTCACTAGCGAGTACCGGGGAGCTGTTTTTT. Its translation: CASSLASTGELFF.

In DNA, the CDR3 is TGTGCCAGCGGTGGACTAGGGGACTACGAGCAGTACTTC. Its protein is CASGGLGDYEQYF. This chain uses TRBV27 with TRBJ2-7; TRBD2 agrees at 7 bases. J gave up 3 bases and V 8 bases, and 7 bases lay outside the gene matches. Germline V lookup: CDR1 MNHEY, CDR2 SMNVEV (reference sequence). This CDR3 spans 13 amino acids.

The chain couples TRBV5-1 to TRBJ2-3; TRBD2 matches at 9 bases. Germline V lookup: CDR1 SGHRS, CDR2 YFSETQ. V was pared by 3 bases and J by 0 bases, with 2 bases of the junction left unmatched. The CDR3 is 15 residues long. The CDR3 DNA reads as TGCGCCAGCAGCTATAGCGGGAGAAGCACAGATACGCAGTATTTT. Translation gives CASSYSGRSTDTQYF.

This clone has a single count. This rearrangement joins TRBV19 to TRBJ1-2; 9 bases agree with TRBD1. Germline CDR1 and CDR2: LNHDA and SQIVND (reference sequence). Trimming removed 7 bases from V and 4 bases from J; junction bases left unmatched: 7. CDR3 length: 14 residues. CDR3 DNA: TGTGCCAGTATGACGGGACAGGGAACCTATGGCTACACCTTC. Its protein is CASMTGQGTYGYTF.

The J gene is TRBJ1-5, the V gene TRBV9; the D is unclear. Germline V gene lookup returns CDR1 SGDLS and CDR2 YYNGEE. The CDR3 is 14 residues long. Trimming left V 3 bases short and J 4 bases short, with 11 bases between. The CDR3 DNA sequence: TGTGCCAGCAGCGGTTCAGGTCAAAATCAGCCCCAGCATTTT. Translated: CASSGSGQNQPQHF.

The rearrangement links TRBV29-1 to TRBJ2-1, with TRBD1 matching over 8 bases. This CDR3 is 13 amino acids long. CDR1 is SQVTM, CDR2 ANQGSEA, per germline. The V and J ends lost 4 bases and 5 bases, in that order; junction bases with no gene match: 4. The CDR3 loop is CSVAGGGNNEQFF. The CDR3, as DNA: TGCAGCGTTGCAGGGGGCGGCAACAATGAGCAGTTCTTC.

CDR3: CASSGTGGLQPQHF. DNA for the CDR3: TGTGCCAGCAGCGGGACAGGGGGCCTTCAGCCCCAGCATTTT. This chain connects TRBV2 to TRBJ1-5, with TRBD1 identical over 12 bases. The CDR3 totals 14 residues. V lost 6 bases to trimming and J lost 6 bases; unmatched junction nucleotides: 3. From germline, CDR1 is SNHLY and CDR2 FYNNEI. The full variable domain, with the rest looked up from reference TRBV2 and TRBJ1-5, is EPEVTQTPSHQVTQMGQEVILRCVPISNHLYFYWYRQILGQKVEFLVSFYNNEISEKSEIFDDQFSVERPDGSNFTLKIRSTKLEDSAMYFCASSGTGGLQPQHFGDGTRLSIL.

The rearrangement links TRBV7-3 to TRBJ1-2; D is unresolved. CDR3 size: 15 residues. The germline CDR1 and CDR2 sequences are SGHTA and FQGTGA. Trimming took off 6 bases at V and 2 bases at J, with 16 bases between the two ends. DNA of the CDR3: TGTGCCAGCAGTCCCGGTCACAGTGGGAACTATGGCTACACCTTC. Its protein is CASSPGHSGNYGYTF.

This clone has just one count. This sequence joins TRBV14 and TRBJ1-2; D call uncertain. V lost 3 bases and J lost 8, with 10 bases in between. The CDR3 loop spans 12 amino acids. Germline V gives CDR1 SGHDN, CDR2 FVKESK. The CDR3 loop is CASSQGRWGYTF. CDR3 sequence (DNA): TGTGCCAGCAGCCAGGGGAGATGGGGCTACACCTTC.

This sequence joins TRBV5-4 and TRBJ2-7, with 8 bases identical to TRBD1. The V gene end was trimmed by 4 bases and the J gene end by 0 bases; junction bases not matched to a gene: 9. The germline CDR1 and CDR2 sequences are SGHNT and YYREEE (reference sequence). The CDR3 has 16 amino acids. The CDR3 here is CASSATGARSSYEQYF. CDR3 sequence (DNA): TGTGCCAGCAGCGCGACAGGGGCCCGGAGCTCCTACGAGCAGTACTTC.

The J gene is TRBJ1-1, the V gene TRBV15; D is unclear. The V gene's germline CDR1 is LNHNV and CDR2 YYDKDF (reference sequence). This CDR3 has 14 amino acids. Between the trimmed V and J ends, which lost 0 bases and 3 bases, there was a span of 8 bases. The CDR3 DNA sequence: TGTGCCACCAGCAGAGAGCACGGGGACACTGAAGCTTTCTTT. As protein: CATSREHGDTEAFF. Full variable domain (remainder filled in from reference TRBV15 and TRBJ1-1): DAMVIQNPRYQVTQFGKPVTLSCSQTLNHNVMYWYQQKSSQAPKLLFHYYDKDFNNEADTPDNFQSRRPNTSFCFLDIRSPGLGDTAMYLCATSREHGDTEAFFGQGTRLTVV.

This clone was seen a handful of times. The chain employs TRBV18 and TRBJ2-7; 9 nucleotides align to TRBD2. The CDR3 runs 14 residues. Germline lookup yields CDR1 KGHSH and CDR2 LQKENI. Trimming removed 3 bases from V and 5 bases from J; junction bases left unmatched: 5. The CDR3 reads CASSPSGRTHEQYF. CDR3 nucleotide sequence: TGTGCCAGCTCACCGAGCGGGAGGACCCACGAGCAGTACTTC.

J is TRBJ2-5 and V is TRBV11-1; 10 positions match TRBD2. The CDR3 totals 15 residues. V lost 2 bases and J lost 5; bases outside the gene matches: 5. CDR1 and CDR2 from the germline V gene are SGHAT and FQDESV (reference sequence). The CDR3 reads CASSLLAGEGETQYF. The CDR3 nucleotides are TGTGCCAGCAGCTTACTAGCGGGAGAGGGGGAGACCCAGTACTTC.